The sequence of this TCR beta chain was determined in a study of blood T cells in healthy people across ages. Comments on this clonotype: The antigen remains undetermined. An end of the junction does not agree with germline; a read error may underlie this.

Germline CDR1 and CDR2: MGHRA and YSYEKL. The CDR3 covers 16 residues. PCR was performed a second time for roughly 7 to 11 cycles using a sample-barcoded 5' primer and a J-beta primer mix. MiXCR, applied by TCRdb to the 5' RACE reads, yields one record per CDR3 protein. The table has some 760,000 distinct CDR3 sequences, roughly 25% seen once. General observations from the study: One million T cells yielded diversity estimates that were considered underestimates.

A further study also used this sample, focusing on T cells of mothers and their children. That paper notes: Donation was provided by three healthy Caucasian mothers along with their six children.

This TCR was recovered from a boy aged 10-17 years in good health. The gene calls are TRBV4-1 and TRBJ2-6; TRBD2 is a possible D gene (6 bases). The material sequenced was blood. CDR3 in DNA: TGCGCCAGCAACCAAGATGGAGGGCCTGGGGCCAACGTCCTGACTTTC. It yields the protein CASNQDGGPGANVLTF.